The T cell receptor beta chain under discussion was sequenced for a study of blood T cell repertoires in COVID-19. About the study: Samples came from the United States, Italy and Spain, spanning acute and convalescent COVID-19. T cells, B-cell-depleted T cells, or PBMCs supplied cDNA or gDNA.

Authors' methods: The authors estimated nucleated cell counts from reference gene primer amplification. Measured with immunoSEQ multiplex PCR; TCRdb has only the in-frame clones, and not every one. D and trimming were read from the DNA, whereas the V and J calls and clone size are those reported in that table. The sample carries 350,000 to 400,000 clones, 70% to 90% recorded once. Recovered status in Cohort 3 required two negative PCRs, clearance, or symptom resolution. The receptor was derived from a woman aged 18 to 35 who had recovered from COVID-19. The sequenced material came from PBMCs or T cells enriched from blood (not recorded which).

DNA of the CDR3: TGTGCCAGCAGCCTTGGACTAGTCCCCCTCACAGATACGCAGTATTTT. Protein product: CASSLGLVPLTDTQYF. The chain has TRBV7-9 and TRBJ2-3; 7 bases line up with TRBD2. With V trimmed by 5 bases and J by 2 bases, 10 bases remained unmatched. CDR1 SEHNR and CDR2 FQNEAQ come from the germline V gene (reference sequence). The CDR3 is 16 residues long.